This TCR beta chain was sequenced for a study of CD8 T cells in Susac syndrome. Random hexamers were used to reverse transcribe about 0.45 to 1 ug of RNA. The TCR beta CDR3 was amplified by immunoSEQ multiplex PCR across 54 Vbeta, 13 Jbeta. TCRdb re-called the immunoSEQ multiplex PCR reads through MiXCR, storing one row per CDR3 protein. The sample contains approximately 130,000 distinct CDR3 sequences, around nine tenths of which appear only once. The germline V and J ends were trimmed by 2 bases and 8 bases, with 16 bases remaining between them. Per the germline V gene, CDR1 is LGHDT and CDR2 is YNNKEL (reference sequence). There are 15 residues in the CDR3. The authors sequenced TCR beta from blood CD8+ and CD4+ T cells. The patients serving as multiple sclerosis controls were treatment-naive. They had stable or active relapsing-remitting disease and fulfilled revised McDonald criteria.

The receptor was derived from a human donor with multiple sclerosis. The specimen sequenced was CD8+ T cells from PBMCs. This chain connects TRBV3-1 to TRBJ2-1, with D possibly being TRBD1 (7 bases). The CDR3 DNA sequence: TGTGCCAGCAGCCAAATTCAGGGGGGAGTGGATGAGCAGTTCTTC. Translation gives CASSQIQGGVDEQFF.